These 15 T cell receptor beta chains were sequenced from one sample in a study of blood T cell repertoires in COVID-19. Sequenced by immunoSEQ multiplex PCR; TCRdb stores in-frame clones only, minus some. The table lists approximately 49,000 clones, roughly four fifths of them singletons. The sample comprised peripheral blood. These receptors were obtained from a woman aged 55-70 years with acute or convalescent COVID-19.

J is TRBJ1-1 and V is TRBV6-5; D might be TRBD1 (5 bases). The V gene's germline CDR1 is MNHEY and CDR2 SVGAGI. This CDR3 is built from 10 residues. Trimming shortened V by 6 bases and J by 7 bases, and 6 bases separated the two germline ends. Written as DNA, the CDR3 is TGTGCCAGCAGCAGGGTTGAAGCTTTCTTT. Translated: CASSRVEAFF.

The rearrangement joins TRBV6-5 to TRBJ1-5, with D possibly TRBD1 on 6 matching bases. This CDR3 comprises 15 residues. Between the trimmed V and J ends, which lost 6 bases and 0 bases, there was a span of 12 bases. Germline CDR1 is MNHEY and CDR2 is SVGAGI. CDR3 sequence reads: CASRPYRVSNQPQHF. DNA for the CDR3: TGTGCCAGCAGACCATACAGGGTTAGCAATCAGCCCCAGCATTTT.

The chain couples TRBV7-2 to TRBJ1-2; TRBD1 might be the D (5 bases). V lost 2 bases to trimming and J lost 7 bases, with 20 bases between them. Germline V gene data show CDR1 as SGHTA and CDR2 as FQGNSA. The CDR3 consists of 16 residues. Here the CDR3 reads CASSLTSQGVTFGYTF. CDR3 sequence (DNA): TGTGCCAGCAGCTTAACTAGCCAGGGCGTCACATTTGGCTACACCTTC. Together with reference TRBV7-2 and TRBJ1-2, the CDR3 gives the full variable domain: GAGVSQSPSNKVTEKGKDVELRCDPISGHTALYWYRQSLGQGLEFLIYFQGNSAPDKSGLPSDRFSAERTGGSVSTLTIQRTQQEDSAVYLCASSLTSQGVTFGYTFGSGTRLTVV.

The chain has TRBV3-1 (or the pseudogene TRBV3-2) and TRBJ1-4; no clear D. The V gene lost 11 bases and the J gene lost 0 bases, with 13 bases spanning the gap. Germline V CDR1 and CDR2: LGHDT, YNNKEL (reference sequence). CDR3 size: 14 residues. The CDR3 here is CAAGSAATNEKLFF. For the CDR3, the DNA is TGTGCCGCGGGGTCGGCCGCAACTAATGAAAAACTGTTTTTT.

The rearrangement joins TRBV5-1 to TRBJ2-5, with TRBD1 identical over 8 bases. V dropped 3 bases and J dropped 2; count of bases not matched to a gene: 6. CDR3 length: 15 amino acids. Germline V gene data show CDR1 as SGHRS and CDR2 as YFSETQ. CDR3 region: CASSSQTGEQETQYF. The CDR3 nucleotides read TGCGCCAGCAGCTCACAGACAGGGGAACAAGAGACCCAGTACTTC.

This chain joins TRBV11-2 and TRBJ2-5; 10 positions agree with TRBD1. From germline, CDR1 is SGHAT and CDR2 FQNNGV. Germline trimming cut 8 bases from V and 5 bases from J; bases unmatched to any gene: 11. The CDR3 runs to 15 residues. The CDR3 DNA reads TGTGCCAGCGTAAGGGGGACAGGGGTAGGGGAGACCCAGTACTTC. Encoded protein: CASVRGTGVGETQYF.

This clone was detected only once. CDR3 sequence (DNA): TGTGCCTGGAGGGTACAGGGCCGCAACACTGAAGCTTTCTTT. This encodes CAWRVQGRNTEAFF. This chain connects TRBV30 to TRBJ1-1; D possibly corresponds to TRBD1 (6 bases). The germline V gene has CDR1 GTSNPN and CDR2 SVGIG (reference sequence). This CDR3 is built from 14 residues. V gave up 3 bases and J gave up 2 bases, with 13 bases separating them.

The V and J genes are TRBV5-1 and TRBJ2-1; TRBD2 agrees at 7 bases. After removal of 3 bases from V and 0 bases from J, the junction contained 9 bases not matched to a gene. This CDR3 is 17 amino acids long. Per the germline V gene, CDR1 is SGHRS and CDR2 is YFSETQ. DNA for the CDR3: TGCGCCAGCAGCTCGAGAGCAGCGGGATCCTCCTACAATGAGCAGTTCTTC. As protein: CASSSRAAGSSYNEQFF.

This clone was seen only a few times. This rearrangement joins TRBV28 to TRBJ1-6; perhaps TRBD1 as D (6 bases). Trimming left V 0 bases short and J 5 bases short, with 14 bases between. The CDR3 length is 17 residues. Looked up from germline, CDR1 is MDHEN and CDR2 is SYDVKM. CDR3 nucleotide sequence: TGTGCCAGCAGTTTATGGCCGGACAGCAGTAATAATTCACCCCTCCACTTT. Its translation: CASSLWPDSSNNSPLHF.

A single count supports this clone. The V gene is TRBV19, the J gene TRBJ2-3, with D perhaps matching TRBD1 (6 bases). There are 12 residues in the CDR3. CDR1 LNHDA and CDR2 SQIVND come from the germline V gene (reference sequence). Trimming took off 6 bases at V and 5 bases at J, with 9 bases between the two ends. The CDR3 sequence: CASSPRGDTQYF. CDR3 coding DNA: TGTGCCAGTAGCCCCAGGGGAGATACGCAGTATTTT.

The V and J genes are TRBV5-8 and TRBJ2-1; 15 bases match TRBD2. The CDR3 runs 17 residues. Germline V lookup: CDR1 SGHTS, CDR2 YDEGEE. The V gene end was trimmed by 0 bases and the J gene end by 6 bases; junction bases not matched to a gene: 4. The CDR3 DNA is TGTGCCAGCAGCTTGGTTAGGACTAGCGGGGGGGCCAATGAGCAGTTCTTC. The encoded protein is CASSLVRTSGGANEQFF.

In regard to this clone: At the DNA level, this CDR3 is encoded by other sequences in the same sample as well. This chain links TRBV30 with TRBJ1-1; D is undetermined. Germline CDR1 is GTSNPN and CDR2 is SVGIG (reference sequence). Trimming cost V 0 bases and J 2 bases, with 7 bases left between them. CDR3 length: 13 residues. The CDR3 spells CAWSVGANTEAFF. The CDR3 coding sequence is TGTGCCTGGAGTGTTGGAGCTAACACTGAAGCTTTCTTT.

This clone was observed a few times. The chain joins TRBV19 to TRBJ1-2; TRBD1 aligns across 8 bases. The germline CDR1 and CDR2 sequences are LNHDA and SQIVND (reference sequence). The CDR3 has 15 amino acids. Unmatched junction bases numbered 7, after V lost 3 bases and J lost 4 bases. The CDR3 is CASSIFRDRFYGYTF. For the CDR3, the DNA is TGTGCCAGTAGTATCTTCCGGGACAGGTTCTATGGCTACACCTTC.

The CDR3 loop reads CAWSRLVQETQYF. DNA for the CDR3: TGTGCCTGGAGTCGACTAGTCCAAGAGACCCAGTACTTC. This chain uses TRBV30 with TRBJ2-5, with D tentatively TRBD2 (6 bases). The V end lost 2 bases, the J end lost 1 base, and 8 bases lay between the germline ends. CDR1 and CDR2 from the germline V gene are GTSNPN and SVGIG (reference sequence). This CDR3 region has 13 residues.

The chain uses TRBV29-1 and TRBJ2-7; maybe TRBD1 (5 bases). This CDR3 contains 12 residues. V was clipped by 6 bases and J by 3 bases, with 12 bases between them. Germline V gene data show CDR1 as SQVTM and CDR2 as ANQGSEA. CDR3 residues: CSVRVQGYEQYF. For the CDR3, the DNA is TGCAGCGTCCGGGTCCAGGGCTACGAGCAGTACTTC.